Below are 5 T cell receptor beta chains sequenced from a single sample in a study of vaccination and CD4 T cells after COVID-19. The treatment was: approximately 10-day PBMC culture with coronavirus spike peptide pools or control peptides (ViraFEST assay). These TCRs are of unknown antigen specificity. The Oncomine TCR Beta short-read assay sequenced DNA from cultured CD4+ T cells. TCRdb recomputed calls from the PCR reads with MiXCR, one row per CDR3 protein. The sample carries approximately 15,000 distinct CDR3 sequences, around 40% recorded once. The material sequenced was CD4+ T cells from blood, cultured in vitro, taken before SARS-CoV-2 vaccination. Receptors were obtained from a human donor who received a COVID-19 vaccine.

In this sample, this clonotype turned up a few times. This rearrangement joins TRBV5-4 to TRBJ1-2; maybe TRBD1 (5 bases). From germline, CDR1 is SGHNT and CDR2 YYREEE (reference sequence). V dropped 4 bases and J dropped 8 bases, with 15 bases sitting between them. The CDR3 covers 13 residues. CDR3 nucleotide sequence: TGTGCCAGCAGCCTCGACCCCAGGGCCGGCTACACCTTC. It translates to CASSLDPRAGYTF.

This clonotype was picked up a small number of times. The CDR3 DNA is TGTGCCAGCAGTGGCCTTGGGCAGGGTAGTGAAGCTTTCTTT. This sequence encodes CASSGLGQGSEAFF. The V gene is TRBV25-1, the J gene TRBJ1-1, with D perhaps matching TRBD1 (5 bases). Germline CDR1 reads MGHDK; CDR2 reads SYGVNS. V lost 4 bases, J lost 7 bases, and 16 bases lay in between. The CDR3 has 14 residues.

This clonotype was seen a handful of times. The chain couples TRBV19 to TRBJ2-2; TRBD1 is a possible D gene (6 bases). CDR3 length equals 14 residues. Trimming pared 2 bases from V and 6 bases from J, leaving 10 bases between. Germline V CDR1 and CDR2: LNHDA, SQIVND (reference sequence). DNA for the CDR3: TGTGCCAGTAGTATAAGACAGGCGCCCGGGGAGCTGTTTTTT. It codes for CASSIRQAPGELFF.

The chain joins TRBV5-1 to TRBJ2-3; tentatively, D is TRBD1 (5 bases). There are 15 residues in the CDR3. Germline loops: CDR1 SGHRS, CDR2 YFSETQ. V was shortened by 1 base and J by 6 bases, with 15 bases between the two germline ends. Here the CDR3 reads CASSLSGRDWDTQYF. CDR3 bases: TGCGCCAGCAGCTTGTCAGGCAGGGATTGGGATACGCAGTATTTT.

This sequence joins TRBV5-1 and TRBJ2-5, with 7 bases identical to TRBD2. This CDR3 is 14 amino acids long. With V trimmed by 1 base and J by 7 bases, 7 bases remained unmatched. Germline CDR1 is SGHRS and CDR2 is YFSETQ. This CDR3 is CASSLRGVGRTQYF. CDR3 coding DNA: TGCGCCAGCAGCTTGCGGGGGGTCGGGCGGACCCAGTACTTC.